The 28 T cell receptor beta chains below were found in one sample sequenced in a study of breast tumors, draining lymph nodes, adjacent tissues. TCRdb re-called the multiplex PCR reads with MiXCR, one entry per CDR3 protein. The sample has 20,000 or so distinct CDR3 sequences, approximately 31% seen once. Sequenced material: breast tumor tissue. These receptors were obtained from a female donor with breast cancer. Some clones in this sample may be carry-over from other donors' samples.

This chain joins TRBV15 and TRBJ1-2; D not resolved. The CDR3 covers 11 residues. Trimming shortened V by 1 base and J by 10 bases, and 7 bases separated the two germline ends. Per the germline V gene, CDR1 is LNHNV and CDR2 is YYDKDF (reference sequence). The CDR3 sequence: CATSRADFYTF. The CDR3 DNA reads TGTGCCACCAGCAGAGCAGACTTCTACACCTTC.

The chain uses TRBV7-2 and TRBJ2-7; 9 bases fit TRBD2. The V gene end was trimmed by 0 bases and the J gene end by 6 bases; junction bases not matched to a gene: 12. The CDR3 consists of 17 residues. Per germline, CDR1 SGHTA and CDR2 FQGNSA. For the CDR3, the DNA is TGTGCCAGCAGCTTAGCGCTGGCGGGAGGGCCGACAGGCGAGCAGTACTTC. It yields the protein CASSLALAGGPTGEQYF. The whole variable domain, filled in from reference TRBV7-2 and TRBJ2-7, reads GAGVSQSPSNKVTEKGKDVELRCDPISGHTALYWYRQSLGQGLEFLIYFQGNSAPDKSGLPSDRFSAERTGGSVSTLTIQRTQQEDSAVYLCASSLALAGGPTGEQYFGPGTRLTVT.

This clonotype has at least ten counts. This chain joins TRBV24-1 and TRBJ2-5; 7 positions match TRBD2. The CDR3 sequence is 13 residues long. Losses at the gene ends were 2 bases for V and 6 bases for J; bases not matched to a gene: 2. Germline CDR1 KGHDR, CDR2 SFDVKD. CDR3 DNA sequence: TGTGCCACCAGTGATTGGGACTATCAGACCCAGTACTTC. Translating gives CATSDWDYQTQYF.

This clonotype was observed at least ten times. The chain uses TRBV4-3 and TRBJ1-5, with D perhaps matching TRBD1 (5 bases). Germline V gene data show CDR1 as LGHNA and CDR2 as YSLEER. This CDR3 has 16 amino acids. Trimming stripped 0 bases from V and 7 bases from J, with 16 bases between. CDR3 DNA: TGCGCCAGCAGCCAAGATCTTGGGGGAATGAGGCAGCCCCAGCATTTT. This encodes CASSQDLGGMRQPQHF.

Sample share makes this clonotype medium-sized. The genes are TRBV6-2 or TRBV6-3 and TRBJ2-7; 11 bases align to TRBD1. Losses at the gene ends were 6 bases for V and 5 bases for J; bases not matched to a gene: 15. CDR3 length: 17 residues. From germline, CDR1 is MNHEY and CDR2 SVGEGT. The CDR3 nucleotides read TGTGCCAGCAGCCCCAGAACCCGGGACAGGGGGTTCCACGAGCAGTACTTC. Amino acids: CASSPRTRDRGFHEQYF.

In this sample, this clonotype turned up many times. The J gene is TRBJ2-1, the V gene TRBV20-1, with TRBD2 matching over 15 bases. This CDR3 spans 18 amino acids. Germline assignment: CDR1 DFQATT and CDR2 SNEGSKA (reference sequence). With V trimmed by 5 bases and J by 3 bases, 11 bases remained unmatched. For the CDR3, the DNA is TGCAGTGCTCATCGGTGGACTAGCGGGAGGGCCAACTACAATGAGCAGTTCTTC. Protein: CSAHRWTSGRANYNEQFF.

CDR3 DNA sequence: TGCAGCGCAGGGACGGGGGTAAACGCCGGGGAGCTGTTTTTT. This gives the protein CSAGTGVNAGELFF. The chain combines TRBV29-1 with TRBJ2-2, with D possibly TRBD2 on 6 matching bases. The CDR3 is 14 amino acids. Trimming removed 7 bases from V and 6 bases from J, with 18 bases in between. CDR1 SQVTM and CDR2 ANQGSEA come from the germline V gene.

This clonotype was observed at least ten times. The chain joins TRBV28 to TRBJ2-5; unclear D gene. The CDR3 runs to 13 residues. Germline loops: CDR1 MDHEN, CDR2 SYDVKM. Trimming took off 3 bases at V and 1 base at J, with 6 bases between the two ends. The CDR3 coding sequence is TGTGCCAGCAGTTTGTGGGGCCAAGAGACCCAGTACTTC. This codes for CASSLWGQETQYF.

This clonotype is deemed medium-sized. The chain has TRBV7-2 and TRBJ1-6; D remains ambiguous. This CDR3 spans 20 amino acids. Germline lookup yields CDR1 SGHTA and CDR2 FQGNSA. Deletions cut 2 bases from V and 0 bases from J, with 20 bases between. In DNA, the CDR3 is TGTGCCAGCAGCTTACGCTCCGGTTCCCATCCGAGCTCCTATAATTCACCCCTCCACTTT. Translated: CASSLRSGSHPSSYNSPLHF. Supplemented by reference TRBV7-2 and TRBJ1-6, the full variable domain reads GAGVSQSPSNKVTEKGKDVELRCDPISGHTALYWYRQSLGQGLEFLIYFQGNSAPDKSGLPSDRFSAERTGGSVSTLTIQRTQQEDSAVYLCASSLRSGSHPSSYNSPLHFGNGTRLTVT.

With respect to this clonotype: A much larger clone differs by one base, so this may be a read error. The chain uses TRBV4-1 and TRBJ2-1; 7 bases fit TRBD2. The CDR3 spans 15 residues. From germline, CDR1 is MGHRA and CDR2 YSYEKL. The CDR3: CVSSQEIGLENEQFF. The CDR3 DNA sequence: TGCGTCAGCAGCCAAGAAATAGGACTAGAGAATGAGCAGTTCTTC.

The V and J genes are TRBV10-2 and TRBJ2-2, with a weak D call TRBD1 (5 bases). The germline CDR1 and CDR2 sequences are WSHSY and SAAADI. Trimming removed 6 bases from V and 5 bases from J, with 7 bases in between. The length of the CDR3 is 12 residues. The CDR3 loop is CASRGQTGELFF. The CDR3 DNA follows: TGCGCCAGCAGGGGGCAGACCGGGGAGCTGTTTTTT.

As concerns this clonotype: Its ends do not fully match the called genes, so a read error is possible. The chain links TRBV20-1 to TRBJ1-1; D not resolved. The CDR3 sequence is 12 residues long. Germline V gives CDR1 DFQATT, CDR2 SNEGSKA (reference sequence). The DNA of the CDR3 is TGCGGTGCTAGAGTGGGGAACACTGAAGCTTTCTTT. This gives the protein CGARVGNTEAFF.

This clonotype was picked up many times. This chain joins TRBV2 and TRBJ2-1, with D hard to call. The CDR3 length is 13 residues. Looked up from germline, CDR1 is SNHLY and CDR2 is FYNNEI. V was cut by 6 bases and J by 3 bases, with 9 bases left in between. The CDR3 DNA reads as TGTGCCAGCAGCTTGGGGTTCTACAATGAGCAGTTCTTC. Its translation: CASSLGFYNEQFF.

This clonotype was seen at least ten times. The gene calls are TRBV6-5 and TRBJ1-4; TRBD1 might be the D (5 bases). The V and J ends lost 0 bases and 5 bases respectively, with 10 bases between them. The CDR3 sequence is 15 residues long. Germline CDR1 and CDR2: MNHEY and SVGAGI. The CDR3 DNA sequence: TGTGCCAGCAGTTACTCCGGGACCGAGAATGAAAAACTGTTTTTT. This gives the protein CASSYSGTENEKLFF.

This clonotype was counted at least ten times. The chain carries TRBV20-1 and TRBJ1-5, with unresolved D. Germline V gene lookup returns CDR1 DFQATT and CDR2 SNEGSKA (reference sequence). This CDR3 has 13 residues. Trimming took 1 base from V and 0 from J, leaving 4 bases between them. CDR3 protein: CSARGSSNQPQHF. In DNA form, the CDR3 reads TGCAGTGCTAGAGGCAGTAGCAATCAGCCCCAGCATTTT.

The V gene is TRBV12-3 or TRBV12-4, the J gene TRBJ1-2; 7 positions agree with TRBD1. V trimming: 6 bases; J trimming: 6 bases; junction bases outside the gene matches: 7. This CDR3 has 13 residues. The DNA of the CDR3 is TGTGCCAGCAGCCCTGGACAGGTCGATGGCTACACCTTC. Its protein product is CASSPGQVDGYTF.

As concerns this clonotype: At one of its ends the junction is not consistent with the germline gene, which may arise from a read error. V and J are TRBV19 and TRBJ2-1; 8 positions agree with TRBD2. This CDR3 is built from 16 residues. Germline V lookup: CDR1 LNHDA, CDR2 SQIVND (reference sequence). The CDR3 reads CASSRLALSLNSEQLF. In DNA, the CDR3 is TGTGCCAGTAGCAGACTAGCGCTTTCTCTCAACAGTGAGCAGCTCTTC.

This sequence joins TRBV27 and TRBJ1-2, with no clear D. This CDR3 contains 8 residues. Germline values: CDR1 MNHEY, CDR2 SMNVEV (reference sequence). CDR3 nucleotide sequence: TGTGCTAACTATGGCTACACCTTC. It is translated as CANYGYTF.

This clonotype came up a few times. A read error may explain this, as a much larger clone is one base away. The chain has TRBV18 and TRBJ1-6, with D uncertain. V was cut by 3 bases and J by 9 bases, with 9 bases left in between. CDR1 is KGHSH and CDR2 is LQKENI in the germline V gene. This CDR3 is 13 amino acids long. The CDR3 region is CASSPPYGSPLHF. The DNA of the CDR3 is TGTGCCAGCTCACCCCCCTACGGTTCACCCCTCCACTTT.

In its sample, this clonotype was seen many times. The V and J genes are TRBV6-2 or TRBV6-3 and TRBJ2-3; TRBD2 is a possible D gene (5 bases). CDR3 length: 15 amino acids. CDR1 is MNHEY and CDR2 is SVGEGT in the germline V gene. Deletions cut 5 bases from V and 1 base from J, with 13 bases between. The CDR3 DNA reads as TGTGCCAGCAGTAGGAGGCTGGGAGGCACAGATACGCAGTATTTT. Its translation is CASSRRLGGTDTQYF.

The sample holds many counts of this clonotype. The V call is TRBV28, the J call TRBJ1-6, with unresolved D. Germline values: CDR1 MDHEN, CDR2 SYDVKM. This CDR3 is built from 14 residues. With 7 bases removed from V and 12 bases from J, the gap between germline ends came to 19 bases. Here the CDR3 reads CASKATEIALPLHF. The CDR3 DNA reads TGTGCCAGCAAAGCTACAGAAATCGCCCTACCCCTCCACTTT. Filled out from reference TRBV28 and TRBJ1-6, the complete variable domain reads DVKVTQSSRYLVKRTGEKVFLECVQDMDHENMFWYRQDPGLGLRLIYFSYDVKMKEKGDIPEGYSVSREKKERFSLILESASTNQTSMYLCASKATEIALPLHFGNGTRLTVT.

This clonotype was found many times. The V and J genes are TRBV5-1 and TRBJ2-1; TRBD1 agrees at 7 bases. There are 12 residues in the CDR3. In germline, CDR1 is SGHRS, CDR2 YFSETQ. Trimming at V came to 4 bases and at J to 8 bases, leaving 3 bases not matched to a gene. The CDR3 coding sequence is TGCGCCAGCAGCACCCAGGGGGATGAGCAGTTCTTC. This encodes CASSTQGDEQFF.

V is TRBV2 and J is TRBJ2-7, with 13 bases aligning to TRBD2. V lost 8 bases to trimming and J lost 7 bases; unmatched junction nucleotides: 5. CDR1 is SNHLY, CDR2 FYNNEI, per germline. This CDR3 region has 13 residues. Here the CDR3 reads CASVKGLAGEQYV. In DNA, the CDR3 is TGTGCCAGCGTAAAGGGACTAGCGGGGGAGCAGTACGTC.

This clonotype was counted many times. The V call is TRBV4-1, the J call TRBJ2-7; TRBD1 agrees at 8 bases. The CDR3 is 16 residues long. Germline CDR1 is MGHRA and CDR2 is YSYEKL. Trimming cost V 6 bases and J 1 base; bases outside gene matches: 11. CDR3 sequence: CASSPHGDRISYEQYF. The CDR3 region has the DNA TGCGCCAGCAGTCCTCATGGGGACAGGATTTCCTACGAGCAGTACTTC.

This clonotype was counted at least ten times. The chain combines TRBV6-5 with TRBJ1-2, with D hard to call. The CDR3 runs 15 residues. Germline values: CDR1 MNHEY, CDR2 SVGAGI. The V gene lost 8 bases and the J gene lost 0 bases, with 16 bases spanning the gap. CDR3 loop: CASAHTDRSNYGYTF. The CDR3, as DNA: TGTGCCAGCGCCCATACTGATCGTTCTAACTATGGCTACACCTTC.

This clonotype has at least ten counts. The V gene is TRBV20-1, the J gene TRBJ2-5; D is unresolved. Germline V lookup: CDR1 DFQATT, CDR2 SNEGSKA (reference sequence). V dropped 3 bases and J dropped 5 bases, with 10 bases sitting between them. This CDR3 spans 12 amino acids. CDR3 protein: CSARVQLETQYF. The CDR3 DNA reads as TGCAGTGCTAGGGTGCAGTTGGAGACCCAGTACTTC.

The chain combines TRBV7-2 with TRBJ2-3; 10 positions agree with TRBD1. This CDR3 is 14 amino acids long. J was trimmed by 4 bases and V by 6 bases; bases with no gene match: 4. Germline V CDR1 and CDR2: SGHTA, FQGNSA. The CDR3 loop is CASRRDRGADTQYF. The CDR3 region has the DNA TGTGCCAGCAGGAGGGACAGGGGCGCAGATACGCAGTATTTT. The variable domain in full, completed from reference TRBV7-2 and TRBJ2-3, reads GAGVSQSPSNKVTEKGKDVELRCDPISGHTALYWYRQSLGQGLEFLIYFQGNSAPDKSGLPSDRFSAERTGGSVSTLTIQRTQQEDSAVYLCASRRDRGADTQYFGPGTRLTVL.

Regarding this clonotype: This may stem from a read error, because a much larger clone lies one nucleotide away. This chain joins TRBV11-1 and TRBJ2-1; maybe TRBD2 (5 bases). Germline loops: CDR1 SGHAT, CDR2 FQDESV (reference sequence). The CDR3 length is 17 residues. The V gene lost 5 bases and the J gene lost 0 bases, with 17 bases spanning the gap. The CDR3 protein is CASSPPLERLSYNEQFF. Written as DNA, the CDR3 is TGTGCCAGCAGCCCCCCCCTTGAGCGGCTCTCCTACAATGAGCAGTTCTTC.